These 17 T cell receptor beta chains were sequenced from one sample in a study of blood T cell repertoires in COVID-19. Assay: immunoSEQ multiplex PCR; the TCRdb copy retains only in-frame clones and omits some. Found here are roughly 300,000 clones, 83% of them singletons; the top ten hold roughly 1.1%. Sequencing used peripheral blood. These receptors were collected from a woman aged 45-65 years with acute or convalescent COVID-19.

The chain joins TRBV11-2 to TRBJ1-2; no clear D. The CDR3 has 14 residues. Germline V gene data show CDR1 as SGHAT and CDR2 as FQNNGV. Deletions cut 5 bases from V and 3 bases from J, with 13 bases between. The CDR3 DNA reads TGTGCCAGCAGCCACCCCCCCTACTACTATGGCTACACCTTC. The encoded protein is CASSHPPYYYGYTF.

V usage is TRBV5-8 and J usage is TRBJ1-5; D may be TRBD1 (6 bases). This CDR3 region has 15 residues. In germline, CDR1 is SGHTS, CDR2 YDEGEE. V lost 7 bases, J lost 6 bases, and 20 bases lay in between. The CDR3 DNA reads TGTGCCAGCCGACATAAGGCGGGGGCGGCTCAGCCCCAGCATTTT. Translated: CASRHKAGAAQPQHF.

This rearrangement joins TRBV30 to TRBJ1-2; D unresolved. Trimming pared 0 bases from V and 8 bases from J, leaving 13 bases between. CDR3 size: 13 residues. Germline loops: CDR1 GTSNPN, CDR2 SVGIG (reference sequence). The CDR3 here is CAWSVERMRGYTF. In DNA form, the CDR3 reads TGTGCCTGGAGTGTGGAGAGAATGAGAGGCTACACCTTC.

This clone was picked up a small number of times. This chain links TRBV2 with TRBJ2-2, with TRBD1 identical over 9 bases. The J segment lost 5 bases and the V segment lost 8 bases, leaving 12 bases of the junction unmatched. The germline CDR1 and CDR2 sequences are SNHLY and FYNNEI. The CDR3 extends over 16 amino acids. The CDR3 loop is CASRTGTGSRTGELFF. The DNA for the CDR3 is TGTGCCAGCCGTACCGGGACAGGGTCCAGGACCGGGGAGCTGTTTTTT.

The chain combines TRBV29-1 with TRBJ1-1, with D possibly TRBD1 on 5 matching bases. This CDR3 has 15 residues. The ends were cut back, 4 bases at V and 8 bases at J, with 23 bases in the middle. Germline V gene data show CDR1 as SQVTM and CDR2 as ANQGSEA. The CDR3: CSVVPFGQGAFEAFF. The CDR3 nucleotides read TGCAGCGTTGTTCCGTTCGGACAAGGGGCGTTCGAAGCTTTCTTT.

This clone was seen more than once but under ten times. The rearrangement links TRBV2 to TRBJ1-1; tentatively, D is TRBD1 (6 bases). The CDR3 loop spans 13 amino acids. Germline lookup yields CDR1 SNHLY and CDR2 FYNNEI. Trimming removed 7 bases from V and 5 bases from J, with 14 bases in between. The CDR3 DNA sequence: TGTGCCAGCAAGGGGCAAAGGGGGACTGAAGCTTTCTTT. It is translated as CASKGQRGTEAFF. Complete variable domain (other parts from reference TRBV2 and TRBJ1-1): EPEVTQTPSHQVTQMGQEVILRCVPISNHLYFYWYRQILGQKVEFLVSFYNNEISEKSEIFDDQFSVERPDGSNFTLKIRSTKLEDSAMYFCASKGQRGTEAFFGQGTRLTVV.

This clone has just one count. This chain links TRBV3-1 (or the pseudogene TRBV3-2) with TRBJ2-3, with D perhaps TRBD2 (7 bases). CDR3 length: 15 amino acids. Germline assignment: CDR1 LGHDT and CDR2 YNNKEL (reference sequence). Trimming cost V 5 bases and J 4 bases, with 16 bases left between them. The CDR3 protein is CASSSRGARADTQYF. CDR3 bases: TGTGCCAGCAGCTCCCGGGGGGCCAGGGCAGATACGCAGTATTTT.

This chain uses TRBV7-8 with TRBJ1-5; a possible D gene is TRBD1 (5 bases). V lost 4 bases and J 6 bases, leaving 10 bases between the germline ends. The CDR3 spans 13 residues. Per germline, CDR1 SGHVS and CDR2 FQNEAQ. The CDR3 spells CASSSGGSQPQHF. The DNA of the CDR3 is TGTGCCAGCAGCTCCGGGGGGTCTCAGCCCCAGCATTTT.

This chain links TRBV24-1 with TRBJ2-1; 10 bases align to TRBD1. V dropped 3 bases and J dropped 7; count of bases not matched to a gene: 8. Germline V gene data show CDR1 as KGHDR and CDR2 as SFDVKD. The CDR3 contains 16 residues. CDR3 amino acids: CATSDTGTGVRNEQFF. The CDR3 nucleotides are TGTGCCACCAGTGATACCGGGACAGGGGTGCGAAATGAGCAGTTCTTC.

The chain couples TRBV5-1 to TRBJ1-4, with 10 bases lining up with TRBD1. V lost 5 bases, J lost 6 bases, and 7 bases stayed unmatched. Germline V lookup: CDR1 SGHRS, CDR2 YFSETQ. The CDR3 is made up of 15 amino acids. In DNA form, the CDR3 reads TGCGCCAGCAGGATACTAGGACAGGGGGATGAAAAACTGTTTTTT. Residues: CASRILGQGDEKLFF. The variable domain in full, completed from reference TRBV5-1 and TRBJ1-4, reads KAGVTQTPRYLIKTRGQQVTLSCSPISGHRSVSWYQQTPGQGLQFLFEYFSETQRNKGNFPGRFSGRQFSNSRSEMNVSTLELGDSALYLCASRILGQGDEKLFFGSGTQLSVL.

The rearrangement uses TRBV2 and TRBJ1-3; the match to TRBD1 covers 7 bases. V shed 2 bases, J shed 0 bases, and the junction held 7 bases outside the gene matches. The CDR3 totals 17 residues. The V gene's germline CDR1 is SNHLY and CDR2 FYNNEI. CDR3 region: CASSEYLGGISGNTIYF. CDR3 DNA sequence: TGTGCCAGCAGTGAATATTTAGGGGGCATCTCTGGAAACACCATATATTTT. Looking up the rest from reference TRBV2 and TRBJ1-3 gives the full variable domain: EPEVTQTPSHQVTQMGQEVILRCVPISNHLYFYWYRQILGQKVEFLVSFYNNEISEKSEIFDDQFSVERPDGSNFTLKIRSTKLEDSAMYFCASSEYLGGISGNTIYFGEGSWLTVV.

This rearrangement joins TRBV27 to TRBJ2-7; 7 positions agree with TRBD1. Germline loops: CDR1 MNHEY, CDR2 SMNVEV (reference sequence). With 6 bases clipped from V and 4 bases from J, the junction kept 9 bases outside the gene matches. The CDR3 spans 14 residues. The CDR3 nucleotides are TGTGCCAGCAGGCGACAGGGAATTTTGTACGAGCAGTACTTC. It yields the protein CASRRQGILYEQYF.

The rearrangement links TRBV5-5 to TRBJ1-4; a possible D gene is TRBD1 (6 bases). The CDR3 is made up of 16 amino acids. In germline, CDR1 is SGHKS, CDR2 YYEKEE (reference sequence). The V and J ends lost 4 bases and 0 bases respectively, with 13 bases between them. The CDR3 DNA sequence: TGTGCCAGCAGCCAATATCCAGGGGCAACTAATGAAAAACTGTTTTTT. This encodes CASSQYPGATNEKLFF. Combining the CDR3 with reference TRBV5-5 and TRBJ1-4 gives the whole variable domain DAGVTQSPTHLIKTRGQQVTLRCSPISGHKSVSWYQQVLGQGPQFIFQYYEKEERGRGNFPDRFSARQFPNYSSELNVNALLLGDSALYLCASSQYPGATNEKLFFGSGTQLSVL.

The gene calls are TRBV6-6 and TRBJ2-1; D might be TRBD1 (5 bases). The CDR3 covers 13 residues. Trimming shortened V by 5 bases and J by 13 bases, and 18 bases separated the two germline ends. Germline V lookup: CDR1 MNHNY, CDR2 SVGAGI (reference sequence). The CDR3, as DNA: TGTGCCAGCAGTCAATGGACATCGACCCCTCAGTTCTTC. It yields the protein CASSQWTSTPQFF.

The rearrangement links TRBV11-3 to TRBJ1-1, with TRBD1 matching 7 bases. Unmatched junction bases numbered 9, after V lost 5 bases and J lost 3 bases. This CDR3 is built from 15 residues. Germline CDR1 and CDR2: SGHNT and YENEEA. The CDR3 region is CASSRQGGVDTEAFF. CDR3 coding DNA: TGTGCCAGCAGCAGACAGGGTGGTGTGGACACTGAAGCTTTCTTT.

This clone showed up just once. V is TRBV2 and J is TRBJ1-5; D not certain. V shed 3 bases and J shed 7 bases, with 7 bases lying between them. Germline V gene sequence: CDR1 SNHLY, CDR2 FYNNEI. This CDR3 contains 12 residues. The CDR3 loop is CASSDGEQPQHF. For the CDR3, the DNA is TGTGCCAGCAGTGATGGGGAGCAGCCCCAGCATTTT.

The chain combines TRBV19 with TRBJ2-5; 7 positions match TRBD2. The CDR3 covers 13 residues. Germline loops: CDR1 LNHDA, CDR2 SQIVND (reference sequence). V trimming: 6 bases; J trimming: 5 bases; junction bases outside the gene matches: 6. This CDR3 is CASRGDYRETQYF. CDR3 bases: TGTGCCAGTAGGGGGGACTATAGGGAGACCCAGTACTTC. Together with reference TRBV19 and TRBJ2-5, the CDR3 gives the full variable domain: DGGITQSPKYLFRKEGQNVTLSCEQNLNHDAMYWYRQDPGQGLRLIYYSQIVNDFQKGDIAEGYSVSREKKESFPLTVTSAQKNPTAFYLCASRGDYRETQYFGPGTRLLVL.